This TCR beta chain was recorded in a study of tumor-infiltrating lymphocytes in primary liver carcinoma. Study at large: Tumors, staged T1-T3 N0M0, spanned 4.2 to 10 cm. Findings of the study overall: Tumor-adjacent and tumor-blood pairs displayed less overlap than did pairs of tumor regions. Tumor tissue displayed a significantly greater top-250-clone fraction than blood (p = 0.039).

With respect to this clonotype: Its specificity is unknown. One end of the junction fails to match germline, which may point to a read error.

Germline CDR1 is MDHEN and CDR2 is SYDVKM. The CDR3 is 14 amino acids. Unsorted whole blood supplied the RNA, and germline DNA was extracted too. Collection of four milliliters of peripheral blood took place before surgery. The authors made TCR beta cDNA from approximately 500 ng total RNA with a constant-region primer. Nested multiplex PCR, run for three rounds with slightly modified ARM-PCR, yielded TCR beta libraries. A C-beta reverse primer was combined with TRBV1-TRBV30 forward primers in the first two PCR rounds, and each round had around 11 cycles. Via MiXCR, TCRdb re-called the multiplex PCR reads, giving one row per CDR3 protein. The table records some 320,000 distinct CDR3 sequences, over 55% of them present only once.

This chain joins TRBV28 and TRBJ2-7, with D uncertain. The receptor comes from a middle-aged man with primary liver carcinoma and hepatitis B virus infection. Sequencing was carried out using peripheral blood. The CDR3 sequence: CASSSGTELYEQHF. The CDR3 DNA is TGTGCCAGCAGTTCGGGCACGGAGCTCTACGAGCAGCACTTC.